The clone carrying this T cell receptor (beta chain) was recorded a few times. No antigen is known for it. The sample belongs to a study of CD8 T cells in ankylosing spondylitis. Study-level points and caveats: Matched ankylosing spondylitis synovial fluid reportedly showed significant enrichment of disease-linked clones. A TCR beta motif made of eight highly homologous variants seemed typical of ankylosing spondylitis blood.

Libraries for TCR beta were made by quantitative 5'-RACE with molecular barcodes. TCRdb called the 5' RACE reads again in MiXCR, with one record for every CDR3 protein. The sample contains under 950,000 distinct CDR3 sequences, about 20% of which appear only once. Material: blood, either unsorted or a sorted T cell fraction (not recorded which). This sequence was found in a male donor with ankylosing spondylitis.

CDR3 coding DNA: TGTGCCAGCAGTTTGGTCCGTTTTACGCAGTATTTT. Residues: CASSLVRFTQYF. The V and J genes are TRBV28 and TRBJ2-3; the D is unclear. CDR1 is MDHEN and CDR2 is SYDVKM in the germline V gene. Trimming removed 3 bases at V and 8 bases at J, with 9 bases between. The CDR3 runs to 12 residues.